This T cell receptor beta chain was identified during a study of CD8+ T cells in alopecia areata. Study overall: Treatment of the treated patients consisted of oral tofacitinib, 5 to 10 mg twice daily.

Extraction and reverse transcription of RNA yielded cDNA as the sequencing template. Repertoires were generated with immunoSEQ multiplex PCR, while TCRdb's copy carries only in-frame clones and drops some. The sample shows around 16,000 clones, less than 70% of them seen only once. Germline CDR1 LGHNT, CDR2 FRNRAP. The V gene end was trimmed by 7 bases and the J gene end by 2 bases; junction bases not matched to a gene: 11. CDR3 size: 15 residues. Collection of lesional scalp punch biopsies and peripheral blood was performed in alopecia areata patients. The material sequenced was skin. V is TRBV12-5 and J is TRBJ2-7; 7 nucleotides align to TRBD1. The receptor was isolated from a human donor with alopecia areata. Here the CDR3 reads CASESTGFFPYEQYF. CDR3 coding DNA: TGTGCTAGTGAATCGACAGGGTTTTTTCCCTACGAGCAGTACTTC.